This TCR beta chain was identified during a study of blood T cell repertoires in COVID-19. The trim removed 3 bases at V and 6 bases at J, leaving 6 bases unmatched. This CDR3 spans 14 amino acids. From germline, CDR1 is SGHAT and CDR2 FQNNGV. Under the authors' procedure: Amplifying reference gene primers gave estimates of nucleated cell counts. The repertoire was sequenced with immunoSEQ multiplex PCR; TCRdb's copy has only in-frame clones and lacks some. The V and J calls and clone size come from that table; D and trimming were worked out from the DNA. The sample comprises about 110,000 clones, just over 75% of which are singletons, and roughly 3.8% rests with the top ten.

Sample: peripheral blood. V and J are TRBV11-2 and TRBJ2-5; 8 bases line up with TRBD2. This TCR was recovered from a woman older than 75 with acute or convalescent COVID-19. CDR3: CASSLGGLVQTQYF. The CDR3, as DNA: TGTGCCAGCAGCTTGGGGGGACTAGTCCAGACCCAGTACTTC.